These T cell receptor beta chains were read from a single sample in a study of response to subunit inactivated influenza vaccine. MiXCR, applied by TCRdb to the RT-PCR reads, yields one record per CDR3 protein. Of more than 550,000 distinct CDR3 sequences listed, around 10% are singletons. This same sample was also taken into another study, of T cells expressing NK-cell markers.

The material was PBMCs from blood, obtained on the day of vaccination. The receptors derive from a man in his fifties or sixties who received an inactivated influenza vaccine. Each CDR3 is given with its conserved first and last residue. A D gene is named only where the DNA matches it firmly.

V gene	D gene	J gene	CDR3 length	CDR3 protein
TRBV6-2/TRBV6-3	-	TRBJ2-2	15	CASSSSATFTGELFF
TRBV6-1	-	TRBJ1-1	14	CASSEVSAGPEAFF
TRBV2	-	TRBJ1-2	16	CASSRSKDGEYYGYTF
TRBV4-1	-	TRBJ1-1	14	CASSQAQANPEAFF
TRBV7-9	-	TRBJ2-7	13	CASSFEVYYEQYF
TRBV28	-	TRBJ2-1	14	CASSKRAFYNEQFF
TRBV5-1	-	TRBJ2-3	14	CASSLRMSGDTQYF
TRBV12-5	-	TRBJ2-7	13	CASGLTGTGEQYF
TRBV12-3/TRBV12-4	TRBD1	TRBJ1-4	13	CAVTGKTNEKLFF
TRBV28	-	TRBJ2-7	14	CASSLSFLQYEQYF
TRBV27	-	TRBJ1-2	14	CASSPRRGEDGYTF
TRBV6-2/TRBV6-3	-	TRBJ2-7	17	CASSYSAAGPISYEQYF
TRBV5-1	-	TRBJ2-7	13	CASSLATGYEQYF
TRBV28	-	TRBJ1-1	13	CATVDGGNLEAFF
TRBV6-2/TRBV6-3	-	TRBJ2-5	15	CASSYARETIETQYF
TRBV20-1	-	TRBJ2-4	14	CSAARGEAKNIQYF
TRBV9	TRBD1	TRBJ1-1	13	CASGLGTGAEAFF
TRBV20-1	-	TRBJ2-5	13	CSARPGDGETQYF
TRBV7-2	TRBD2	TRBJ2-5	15	CASSPSGRSSETLYF
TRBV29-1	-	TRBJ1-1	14	CSVGYQGVNTEAFF
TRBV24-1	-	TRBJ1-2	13	CATAGDGNYGYTF
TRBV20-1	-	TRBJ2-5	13	CSANDGNKETQYF
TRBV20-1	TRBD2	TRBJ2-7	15	CSARDYSGSTYEQYF
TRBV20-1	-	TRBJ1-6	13	CSASAAWDSPLHF